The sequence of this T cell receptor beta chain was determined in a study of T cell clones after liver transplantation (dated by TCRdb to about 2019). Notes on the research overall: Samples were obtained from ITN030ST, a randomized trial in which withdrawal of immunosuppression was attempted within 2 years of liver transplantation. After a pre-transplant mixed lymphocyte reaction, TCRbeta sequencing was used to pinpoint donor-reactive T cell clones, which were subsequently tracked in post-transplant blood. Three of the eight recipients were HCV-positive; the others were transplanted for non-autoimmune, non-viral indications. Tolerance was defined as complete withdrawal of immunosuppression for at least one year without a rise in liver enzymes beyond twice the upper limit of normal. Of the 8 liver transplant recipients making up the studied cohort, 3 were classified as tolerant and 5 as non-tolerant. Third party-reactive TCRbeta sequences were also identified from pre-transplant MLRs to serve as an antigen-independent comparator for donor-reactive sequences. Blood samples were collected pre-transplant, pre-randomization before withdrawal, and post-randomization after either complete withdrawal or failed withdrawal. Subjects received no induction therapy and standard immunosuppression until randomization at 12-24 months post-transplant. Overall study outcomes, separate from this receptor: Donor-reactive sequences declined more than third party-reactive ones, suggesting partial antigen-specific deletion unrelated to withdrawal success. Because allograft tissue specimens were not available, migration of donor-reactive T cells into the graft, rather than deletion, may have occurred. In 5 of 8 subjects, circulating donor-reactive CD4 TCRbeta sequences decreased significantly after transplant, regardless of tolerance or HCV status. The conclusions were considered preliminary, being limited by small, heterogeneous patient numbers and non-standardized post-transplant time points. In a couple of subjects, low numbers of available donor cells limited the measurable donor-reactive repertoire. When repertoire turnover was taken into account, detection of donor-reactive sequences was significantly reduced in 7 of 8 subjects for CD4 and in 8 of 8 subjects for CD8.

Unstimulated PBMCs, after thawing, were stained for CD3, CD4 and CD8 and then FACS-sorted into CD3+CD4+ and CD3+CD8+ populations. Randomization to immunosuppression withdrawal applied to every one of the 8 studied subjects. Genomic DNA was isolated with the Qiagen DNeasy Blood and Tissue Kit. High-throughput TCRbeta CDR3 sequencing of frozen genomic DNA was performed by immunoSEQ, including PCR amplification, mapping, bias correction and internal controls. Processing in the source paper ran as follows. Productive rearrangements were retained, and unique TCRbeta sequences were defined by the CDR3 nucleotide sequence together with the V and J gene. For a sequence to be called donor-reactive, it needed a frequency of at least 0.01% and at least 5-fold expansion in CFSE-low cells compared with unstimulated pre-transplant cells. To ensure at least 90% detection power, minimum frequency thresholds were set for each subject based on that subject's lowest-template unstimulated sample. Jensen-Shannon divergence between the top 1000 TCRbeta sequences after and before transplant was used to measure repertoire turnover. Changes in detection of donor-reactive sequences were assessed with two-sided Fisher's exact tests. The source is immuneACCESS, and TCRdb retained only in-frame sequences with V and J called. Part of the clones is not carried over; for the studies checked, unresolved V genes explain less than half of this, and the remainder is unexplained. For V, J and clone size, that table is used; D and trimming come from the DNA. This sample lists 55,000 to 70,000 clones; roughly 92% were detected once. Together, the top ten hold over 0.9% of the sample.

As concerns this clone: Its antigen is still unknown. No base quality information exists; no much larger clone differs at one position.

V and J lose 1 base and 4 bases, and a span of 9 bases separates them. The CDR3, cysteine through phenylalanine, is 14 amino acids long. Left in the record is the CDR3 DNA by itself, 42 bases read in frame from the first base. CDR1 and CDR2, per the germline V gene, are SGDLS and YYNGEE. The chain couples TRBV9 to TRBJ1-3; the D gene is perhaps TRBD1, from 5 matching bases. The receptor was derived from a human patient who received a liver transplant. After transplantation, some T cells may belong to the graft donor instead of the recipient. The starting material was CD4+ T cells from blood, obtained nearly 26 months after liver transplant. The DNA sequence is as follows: TGTGCCAGCAGCGTATTGGACATAGGAAACACCATATATTTT. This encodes CASSVLDIGNTIYF.